The clone carrying this T cell receptor (beta chain) has a single count. Its antigen is undetermined. The sample belongs to a study of post-analysis software for immune sequencing data. Across the study: Several disease courses (relapsing-remitting, secondary progressive and progressive-relapsing) of multiple sclerosis were included. Study-wide results and caveats: Normalized Chao1 diversity in multiple sclerosis patients fell significantly below that of controls. F measure grouped same-batch samples tightly together. With TRBV5-6, TRBV5-1 and TRBV20-1 included, about five TRBV segments were more frequent in patients than in controls.

Prepared libraries of TCR beta cDNA carried unique molecular identifiers. MiXCR, applied by TCRdb to the PCR reads, yields one record per CDR3 protein. This sample has some 690,000 distinct CDR3 sequences; 25% to 30% occur once, and the top ten carry around 0.56%. There are 14 residues in the CDR3. Germline V lookup: CDR1 MGHDK, CDR2 SYGVNS. V lost 6 bases, J lost 2 bases, and 12 bases lay in between. The sequence came from a girl under 18 with multiple sclerosis. Material for sequencing was blood. The chain joins TRBV25-1 to TRBJ2-3; no clear D gene. Here the CDR3 DNA reads TGTGCCAGCAGATCCGGGTCAACCACAGATACGCAGTATTTT. Its translation is CASRSGSTTDTQYF.